This entry lists 9 T cell receptor beta chains sequenced from one sample in a study of cytomegalovirus exposure and HLA in healthy donors. Primers: 60 Vbeta forward and 13 Jbeta reverse. TCRdb keeps only in-frame clones here, not all; method: immunoSEQ multiplex PCR. Seen here are over 65,000 clones, about two thirds observed once, and the top ten hold 6.9%. Sequences were obtained from PBMCs. Every receptor here comes from a woman aged 50 to 60 in good health and CMV-seropositive.

CDR3 loop: CASSEDRVGHSPLHF. Here the CDR3 DNA reads TGTGCCAGCAGTGAGGACAGGGTTGGTCATTCACCCCTCCACTTT. The gene calls are TRBV2 and TRBJ1-6; TRBD1 matches 8 bases. Germline V lookup: CDR1 SNHLY, CDR2 FYNNEI. This CDR3 region has 15 residues. Trimming at V came to 3 bases and at J to 8 bases, leaving 6 bases not matched to a gene.

This clone was picked up one time. The rearrangement uses TRBV5-6 and TRBJ2-2; TRBD1 agrees at 8 bases. Per germline, CDR1 SGHDT and CDR2 YYEEEE. This CDR3 is 15 amino acids long. The J segment lost 2 bases and the V segment lost 3 bases, leaving 3 bases of the junction unmatched. The CDR3 nucleotides are TGTGCCAGCAGCTATGGGACAGGAAACACCGGGGAGCTGTTTTTT. This translates into CASSYGTGNTGELFF.

The chain joins TRBV4-1 to TRBJ1-2; D remains ambiguous. Germline V lookup: CDR1 MGHRA, CDR2 YSYEKL. V shed 0 bases and J shed 0 bases, with 14 bases lying between them. The CDR3 is made up of 17 amino acids. The CDR3 DNA reads as TGCGCCAGCAGCCAAGAAGGCGGTCGGGTAGCTAACTATGGCTACACCTTC. The encoded protein is CASSQEGGRVANYGYTF.

The V and J genes are TRBV11-3 and TRBJ2-7, with 9 nucleotides matching TRBD2. CDR1 and CDR2 (germline): SGHNT, YENEEA. Unmatched junction bases numbered 13, after V lost 1 base and J lost 3 bases. CDR3 length: 18 amino acids. The CDR3 here is CASSLGSGPASGVYEQYF. CDR3 in DNA: TGTGCCAGCAGCTTAGGCTCAGGGCCGGCTAGCGGGGTCTACGAGCAGTACTTC.

This chain links TRBV6-5 with TRBJ2-6; D might be TRBD2 (5 bases). V was pared by 6 bases and J by 4 bases, with 10 bases between. The V gene's germline CDR1 is MNHEY and CDR2 SVGAGI. The CDR3 totals 14 residues. The CDR3 bases are TGTGCCAGCAGCGGGGTGACGGGGGCCAACGTCCTGACTTTC. Amino acids: CASSGVTGANVLTF.

This chain connects TRBV18 to TRBJ1-1; tentatively, D is TRBD1 (5 bases). Trimming left V 1 base short and J 7 bases short, with 10 bases between. The CDR3 has 13 residues. Germline CDR1 KGHSH, CDR2 LQKENI. The CDR3 nucleotides read TGTGCCAGCTCACCACTGGACACCCTTGAAGCTTTCTTT. Translating it yields CASSPLDTLEAFF.

The chain has TRBV21-1 and TRBJ1-2; TRBD1 is the table's D call and was not checked against the DNA. TRBV21-1 is noted as a pseudogene. This CDR3 has 16 residues. CDR3 sequence reads: CASSKGDSSPNYGYTF. CDR3 nucleotide sequence: TGTGCCAGCAGCAAGGGGGACAGCTCTCCTAACTATGGCTACACCTTC.

The chain links TRBV28 to TRBJ2-5; D is unclear. V gave up 2 bases and J gave up 4 bases, with 11 bases separating them. The CDR3 sequence is 14 residues long. Germline V gene lookup returns CDR1 MDHEN and CDR2 SYDVKM. CDR3 residues: CASSLAPRRETQYF. As DNA, the CDR3 is TGTGCCAGCAGTTTAGCACCCCGGAGAGAGACCCAGTACTTC. Full variable domain (missing parts from reference TRBV28 and TRBJ2-5): DVKVTQSSRYLVKRTGEKVFLECVQDMDHENMFWYRQDPGLGLRLIYFSYDVKMKEKGDIPEGYSVSREKKERFSLILESASTNQTSMYLCASSLAPRRETQYFGPGTRLLVL.

The rearrangement links TRBV18 to TRBJ1-5; D may be TRBD1 (6 bases). The CDR3 loop spans 15 amino acids. Between the trimmed V and J ends, which lost 2 bases and 6 bases, there was a span of 14 bases. Germline V lookup: CDR1 KGHSH, CDR2 LQKENI. CDR3 sequence reads: CASSPSRQVVQPQHF. In DNA, the CDR3 is TGTGCCAGCTCACCAAGTAGACAGGTGGTTCAGCCCCAGCATTTT. Using reference TRBV18 and TRBJ1-5 for the parts outside the CDR3, the full variable domain is NAGVMQNPRHLVRRRGQEARLRCSPMKGHSHVYWYRQLPEEGLKFMVYLQKENIIDESGMPKERFSAEFPKEGPSILRIQQVVRGDSAAYFCASSPSRQVVQPQHFGDGTRLSIL.